The 15 T cell receptor beta chains presented below share a single source sample, sequenced in a study of Graves' ophthalmopathy and Graves' hyperthyroidism. Amplifying from RNA transcripts, the study obtained TCR beta CDR3 regions. The workflow started with a first-round RT-PCR run with HTBI primers and then moved on to a second-round multiplex PCR. TCRdb reprocessed the multiplex PCR reads with MiXCR, giving one entry per CDR3 protein. The table has around 1.1 million distinct CDR3 sequences, about two fifths seen once. Sample: peripheral blood or thyroid tissue (not recorded which). These receptors were obtained from an adult man with Graves' hyperthyroidism.

The sample holds a few counts of this clonotype. The chain combines TRBV29-1 with TRBJ1-1, with D tentatively TRBD1 (5 bases). The germline V gene has CDR1 SQVTM and CDR2 ANQGSEA. V gave up 4 bases and J gave up 0 bases, with 9 bases separating them. The CDR3 has 13 residues. CDR3 bases: TGCAGCGTTGCGGTGGGACTGAACACTGAAGCTTTCTTT. Encoded protein: CSVAVGLNTEAFF.

The chain uses TRBV28 and TRBJ2-7, with TRBD1 identical over 8 bases. CDR3 length equals 16 residues. V lost 7 bases, J lost 2 bases, and 13 bases stayed unmatched. Germline V lookup: CDR1 MDHEN, CDR2 SYDVKM. CDR3 amino acids: CASIPAQGASPYEQYF. CDR3 nucleotides: TGTGCCAGCATTCCAGCCCAGGGGGCATCCCCCTACGAGCAGTACTTC.

This sequence joins TRBV15 and TRBJ1-5; no firm D call. Per the germline V gene, CDR1 is LNHNV and CDR2 is YYDKDF (reference sequence). This CDR3 spans 11 amino acids. The V end was cut by 5 bases, the J end by 12 bases, with 11 bases between. The CDR3 here is CATSQGGLQHF. DNA of the CDR3: TGTGCCACCAGCCAAGGAGGGCTCCAGCATTTT.

This rearrangement joins TRBV10-2 to TRBJ2-1; no clear D gene. V lost 3 bases to trimming and J lost 4 bases, with 7 bases between them. CDR3 length: 13 amino acids. From germline, CDR1 is WSHSY and CDR2 SAAADI. CDR3 residues: CASSERAYNEQFF. The CDR3 DNA follows: TGCGCCAGCAGTGAACGGGCGTACAATGAGCAGTTCTTC.

The sample holds many counts of this clonotype. The chain carries TRBV11-2 and TRBJ1-4; D unclear. Germline lookup yields CDR1 SGHAT and CDR2 FQNNGV. The CDR3 runs 16 residues. Trimming shortened V by 1 base and J by 3 bases, and 12 bases separated the two germline ends. The CDR3 region is CASSLVGGWANEKLFF. The CDR3 DNA reads as TGTGCCAGCAGCTTAGTTGGAGGTTGGGCTAATGAAAAACTGTTTTTT.

This clonotype was seen many times. V and J are TRBV12-3 or TRBV12-4 and TRBJ1-4; D is ambiguous. This CDR3 is 13 amino acids long. V was clipped by 6 bases and J by 12 bases, with 17 bases between them. The CDR3 DNA is TGTGCCAGCAGCCCCGGTCGGTTTGTGGAACTGTTTTTT. The encoded protein is CASSPGRFVELFF.

This clonotype was picked up many times. This chain joins TRBV27 and TRBJ1-2; 10 bases line up with TRBD1. The CDR3 has 13 amino acids. Unmatched junction bases numbered 8, after V lost 8 bases and J lost 8 bases. Germline V gene lookup returns CDR1 MNHEY and CDR2 SMNVEV (reference sequence). As DNA, the CDR3 is TGTGCCAGCGGACCGGGACAGGGGCGCGGCTACACCTTC. It yields the protein CASGPGQGRGYTF.

This clonotype was picked up many times. The V call is TRBV10-1, the J call TRBJ2-7; TRBD2 aligns across 11 bases. This CDR3 comprises 16 residues. In germline, CDR1 is WNHNN, CDR2 SYGVQD (reference sequence). V dropped 5 bases and J dropped 2; count of bases not matched to a gene: 8. CDR3 protein: CASSTKTSGGPYEQYF. As DNA, the CDR3 is TGCGCCAGCAGTACGAAAACTAGCGGGGGACCCTACGAGCAGTACTTC.

This clonotype was counted ten times or more. The chain couples TRBV29-1 to TRBJ2-7, with 7 positions matching TRBD2. Germline V gene data show CDR1 as SQVTM and CDR2 as ANQGSEA. This CDR3 is 13 amino acids long. With V trimmed by 4 bases and J by 6 bases, 9 bases remained unmatched. CDR3 nucleotide sequence: TGCAGCGTTGGGGAGGGCCAAATGGGCGAGCAGTACTTC. Protein sequence: CSVGEGQMGEQYF.

The rearrangement uses TRBV20-1 and TRBJ2-5; D remains ambiguous. Germline V gives CDR1 DFQATT, CDR2 SNEGSKA (reference sequence). This CDR3 comprises 12 residues. CDR3 sequence (DNA): TGCTCATGGAAGGGTGTCCAAGAGACCCAGTACTTC. This codes for CSWKGVQETQYF.

The V and J genes are TRBV5-8 and TRBJ2-7; 11 bases are shared with TRBD1. With V trimmed by 0 bases and J by 0 bases, 5 bases remained unmatched. Germline V gene sequence: CDR1 SGHTS, CDR2 YDEGEE. The CDR3 covers 17 residues. The CDR3 loop reads CASSLGTGQGASYEQYF. CDR3 in DNA: TGTGCCAGCAGCTTGGGGACAGGACAGGGGGCCTCCTACGAGCAGTACTTC.

This clonotype appeared many times. The chain joins TRBV4-1 to TRBJ1-5; no clear D gene. Germline CDR1 reads MGHRA; CDR2 reads YSYEKL. CDR3 size: 14 residues. The V end lost 2 bases, the J end lost 0 bases, and 5 bases lay between the germline ends. The CDR3 is CASSQTDSNQPQHF. CDR3 DNA: TGCGCCAGCAGCCAAACAGATAGCAATCAGCCCCAGCATTTT.

The rearrangement joins TRBV6-2 or TRBV6-3 to TRBJ1-2; D gene unclear. This CDR3 comprises 12 residues. Per the germline V gene, CDR1 is MNHEY and CDR2 is SVGEGT. V lost 2 bases and J 7 bases, leaving 8 bases between the germline ends. DNA for the CDR3: TGTGCCAGCAGTTACCGGTTTTTTGGCTACACCTTC. As protein: CASSYRFFGYTF.

This chain uses TRBV27 with TRBJ2-7; unclear D gene. V lost 5 bases and J 2 bases, leaving 10 bases between the germline ends. CDR1 and CDR2 from the germline V gene are MNHEY and SMNVEV (reference sequence). This CDR3 region has 13 residues. The CDR3 sequence: CASSPFKAYEQYF. The CDR3 DNA follows: TGTGCCAGCAGTCCTTTTAAGGCCTACGAGCAGTACTTC.

CDR3 coding DNA: TGTGCCAGCAGTTGGATCCTTGGGGATCATGCCGAGCAGTACTTC. This encodes CASSWILGDHAEQYF. This chain connects TRBV6-6 to TRBJ2-7; no clear D gene. This CDR3 has 15 amino acids. From germline, CDR1 is MNHNY and CDR2 SVGAGI (reference sequence). Between the trimmed V and J ends, which lost 4 bases and 6 bases, there was a span of 19 bases.